This is a list of T cell receptor beta chains from one sample in a study of shared clonotypes between healthy human individuals. Using immunoSEQ multiplex PCR, the repertoire was profiled, and TCRdb retains in-frame clones only, with some absent. The sample consists of under 1,100,000 clones, about 77% of them appearing once. Specimen: memory CD4+ T cells sorted from blood. The receptors were gathered from a man aged 18 to 30 in good health. CDR3s include the opening cysteine and the closing phenylalanine or tryptophan. The D gene is left open where the match is weak. A clone size is listed for some rows: how often the clone was seen (once, few, many), or a class if it is expanded.

d_call j_call clone_size v_call cdr3_nt cdr3_aa
NA TRBJ2-7 NA TRBV6-1 TGTGCCAGCAGTGAAGCGCGCCGGGGGCAGTTGGGCGAGCAGTACTTC CASSEARRGQLGEQYF
NA TRBJ1-4 NA TRBV5-1 TGCGCCAGCAGCTCGCTCCCCGGGGATGCAACTAATGAAAAACTGTTTTTT CASSSLPGDATNEKLFF
NA TRBJ1-2 NA TRBV4-2 TGTGCCAGCAGCCAACCCATAGAGCCCTTC CASSQPIEPF
NA TRBJ1-1 NA TRBV5-1 TGCGCCAGCAGCTTGGGGACATCTTCCAATCCCACTGAAGCTTTCTTT CASSLGTSSNPTEAFF
NA TRBJ1-3 NA TRBV19 TGTGCCAGTAGTCTAGGACAGACTGGAAACACCATATATTTT CASSLGQTGNTIYF
TRBD1 TRBJ2-1 NA TRBV6-6 TGTGCCAGCAGTTCCTCGGACAGGGCTAATGAGCAGTTCTTC CASSSSDRANEQFF
TRBD1 TRBJ1-2 NA TRBV18 TGTGCCAGCTCCCCTTCAGGGGGCCTTGGCTACACCTTC CASSPSGGLGYTF
TRBD2 TRBJ2-7 once TRBV19 TGTGCCAGTCGACGAACTGGTCTAGCGGGGGCCTCCTACGAGCAGTACTTC CASRRTGLAGASYEQYF
NA TRBJ2-5 NA TRBV20-1 TGCGGGGGGACAATTCAAGAGACCCAGTACTTC CGGTIQETQYF
TRBD1 TRBJ1-5 once TRBV28 TGTGCCAGCAGTTTGGGGACAGGGGGGGAGCAGCCCCAGCATTTT CASSLGTGGEQPQHF
NA TRBJ1-3 few TRBV5-1 TGCGCCAGCAGCAACGGTGGGGGGCGAGAAAACACCATATATTTT CASSNGGGRENTIYF
NA TRBJ1-3 NA TRBV7-2 TGTGCCAGCAGCCTCAGGGGTGGAAACACCATATATTTT CASSLRGGNTIYF
TRBD1 TRBJ1-2 NA TRBV18 TGTGCCAGCTCACTAGGACAGGGGAAAGGATATGGCTACACCTTC CASSLGQGKGYGYTF
NA TRBJ2-1 NA TRBV19 TGTGCCAGTAGTACGCCGGGCCCCGAGCAGTTCTTC CASSTPGPEQFF
NA TRBJ2-5 NA TRBV7-9 TGTGCCAGCAGCCCGGGGGTCAGGGAGACCCAGTACTTC CASSPGVRETQYF
TRBD1 TRBJ2-1 once TRBV28 TGTGCCAGCAGTTATATGGACAGGGAAGGCAATGAGCAGTTCTTC CASSYMDREGNEQFF
NA TRBJ1-1 many TRBV6-1 TGTGCCAGCAGTGAATGGATAGCTTTCTTT CASSEWIAFF
TRBD1 TRBJ1-5 NA TRBV19 TGTGCCAGTATCGAGACAGGGATCAATCAGCCCCAGCATTTT CASIETGINQPQHF
NA TRBJ2-5 many TRBV10-3 TGTGCCATCAGTGCGGAGAGAGAGACCCAGTACTTC CAISAERETQYF
NA TRBJ2-3 NA TRBV5-4 TGTGCCAGCAGCTTCAACACAGGGTTAAGGACAGATACGCAGTATTTT CASSFNTGLRTDTQYF
NA TRBJ2-3 few TRBV11-2 TGTGCCAGCAGCTTAAAAGGGGATACGCAGTATTTT CASSLKGDTQYF
TRBD1 TRBJ1-6 NA TRBV6-5 TGTGCCAGCAGTCTCGTCGGACAGGGAAATTCACCCCTCCACTTT CASSLVGQGNSPLHF
NA TRBJ2-7 NA TRBV30 TGTGCCTGGAACTCCGGGACACGATACGAGCAGTACTTC CAWNSGTRYEQYF
TRBD1 TRBJ1-5 NA TRBV15 TGTGCCACCAGCAGGGGGGGGACAGGGAATCAGCCCCAGCATTTT CATSRGGTGNQPQHF
TRBD2 TRBJ2-7 once TRBV10-3 TGTGCCATCAGTCCGACTAGCGGGGGAACCTACGAGCAGTACTTC CAISPTSGGTYEQYF
NA TRBJ1-2 NA TRBV11-2 TGTGCCAGCAGCTTAGATTTAACAGCCTACTATGGCTACACCTTC CASSLDLTAYYGYTF
NA TRBJ2-7 many TRBV29-1 TGCAGCGTTGAAGGGACAGATTACGAGCAGTACTTC CSVEGTDYEQYF
NA TRBJ1-5 NA TRBV10-3 TGTGCCATCAAAGGACAAAATAGCAATCAGCCCCAGCATTTT CAIKGQNSNQPQHF
NA TRBJ1-5 NA TRBV9 TGTGCCAGCAGCGTAGGTAGGGTTTTCTCGATCAATCAGCCCCAGCATTTT CASSVGRVFSINQPQHF
NA TRBJ1-4 NA TRBV20-1 TGCAGTGCGGAGGCCGATGAAAAACTGTTTTTT CSAEADEKLFF
NA TRBJ1-6 NA TRBV28 TGTGCCAGCAGTCCCCCCGGGGGTGGGTCCTATAATTCACCCCTCCACTTT CASSPPGGGSYNSPLHF
NA TRBJ1-2 NA TRBV7-2 TGTGCCAGCAGCCCAGACTCGAGGGGTTCAATTAGTGGCTACACCTTC CASSPDSRGSISGYTF
NA TRBJ2-1 NA TRBV30 TGTGCCTGGAGTCCGTCACTAGTTAGCTCCTACAATGAGCAGTTCTTC CAWSPSLVSSYNEQFF
TRBD2 TRBJ2-3 NA TRBV27 TGTGCCAGCAGTTTGAGGGGGGTTAGCGGGGGCGAGAGGGATACGCAGTATTTT CASSLRGVSGGERDTQYF
TRBD2 TRBJ2-7 NA TRBV7-2 TGTGCCAGCAGCTTAGAGTCGGCTAGCGGGACCTACGAGCAGTACTTC CASSLESASGTYEQYF
TRBD1 TRBJ2-5 NA TRBV30 TGTGCCTGGAGGTGGACAGGGGCGGAGACCCAGTACTTC CAWRWTGAETQYF
TRBD1 TRBJ1-5 NA TRBV29-1 TGCAGCGTTGCCGTGGGTGCAGGGGGCGGTCAGCCCCAGCATTTT CSVAVGAGGGQPQHF
NA TRBJ1-2 NA TRBV30 TGTGCCTGGATCTTACAGGCTGGCTATGGCTACACCTTC CAWILQAGYGYTF
TRBD1 TRBJ1-5 NA TRBV2 TGTGCCAGCAGGGAGGACAGGTTGGGTATAAAGCCCCAGCATTTT CASREDRLGIKPQHF
NA TRBJ1-3 NA TRBV30 TGTGCCTGGAGTGGGAGCTCTGGAAACACCATATATTTT CAWSGSSGNTIYF
NA TRBJ2-2 NA TRBV7-7 TGTGCTAGCAGCATACAGCCCACCGGGGAGCTGTTTTTT CASSIQPTGELFF
NA TRBJ1-6 NA TRBV27 TGTGCCAGCAGTTTAAGCCAGGATAATTCACCCCTCCACTTT CASSLSQDNSPLHF
NA TRBJ2-3 NA TRBV13 TGTGCCAGCAGCCCATGGACTCTTCCAACAGATACGCAGTATTTT CASSPWTLPTDTQYF
TRBD2 TRBJ2-2 NA TRBV7-8 TGTGCCAGCAGCCCGGCGGGAGGTTCGAACACCGGGGAGCTGTTTTTT CASSPAGGSNTGELFF
NA TRBJ2-3 NA TRBV5-5 TGTGCCAGCAGCCCCCGCGAGGGGTCTAGCACAGATACGCAGTATTTT CASSPREGSSTDTQYF
TRBD2 TRBJ2-1 NA TRBV10-1 TGCGCCAGCCGTAGCGGGAGCGCTGGGGGTGAGCAGTTCTTC CASRSGSAGGEQFF
NA TRBJ2-7 NA TRBV6-1 TGTGCCACCCAACCACAGGGAACCTACGAGCAGTACTTC CATQPQGTYEQYF
NA TRBJ2-1 NA TRBV9 TGTGCCAGCAGCGTAGAGGGAACCGGGGGTGAGCAGTTCTTC CASSVEGTGGEQFF
NA TRBJ1-6 NA TRBV7-9 TGTGCCAGCGGAACAGGAGATTCACCTCTCCACTTT CASGTGDSPLHF
TRBD2 TRBJ2-4 NA TRBV7-9 TGTGCCAGCAGCCAGGGACTAGCGGGACTCATTCAGTACTTC CASSQGLAGLIQYF
NA TRBJ2-6 few TRBV19 TGTGCCAGTAGTTTCGGACCCTCTGGGGCCAACGTCCTGACTTTC CASSFGPSGANVLTF
NA TRBJ2-3 NA TRBV28 TGTGCCAGCAGCTCCATGACAGATACGCAGTATTTT CASSSMTDTQYF
NA TRBJ1-5 NA TRBV6-6 TGTGCCAGCAGTTACGGGGGAAGAGGGCAGCCCCAGCATTTT CASSYGGRGQPQHF
TRBD2 TRBJ2-1 NA TRBV7-2 TGTGCCAGCAGTACCCGGACTAGTCCTTTGGTGCACAATGAGCAGTTCTTC CASSTRTSPLVHNEQFF
NA TRBJ2-1 few TRBV6-1 TGTGCCAGCAGCAAACTAGCACACAATGAGCAGTTCTTC CASSKLAHNEQFF
NA TRBJ1-1 few TRBV7-8 TGTGCCAGCAGCTTAGCGACGGGGAACACTGAAGCTTTCTTT CASSLATGNTEAFF
TRBD1 TRBJ1-4 NA TRBV30 TGTGCCTGGAGTGTACAGGGGAATCCTAATGAAAAACTGTTTTTT CAWSVQGNPNEKLFF